The 30 T cell receptor beta chains presented below share a single source sample, sequenced in a study of a mutant IDH1 vaccine in newly diagnosed glioma. Using immunoSEQ multiplex PCR, the repertoire was profiled, and TCRdb retains in-frame clones only, with some absent. The repertoire holds tens of thousands of clones, with around 86% as singletons. These receptors have no known antigen. Time point noted: week 47, end of study. Each vaccine dose was 300 ug of mutant IDH1 20-mer peptide, with topical imiquimod. This sample comprised PBMCs, obtained from a glioma patient whose treatment included an IDH1 peptide vaccine. The receptors stem from a man younger than 45 with glioma.

The chain carries TRBV5-4 and TRBJ1-2; 9 bases agree with TRBD1. This CDR3 has 15 residues. The germline gives CDR1 SGHNT, CDR2 YYREEE (reference sequence). Germline trimming cut 0 bases from V and 8 bases from J; bases unmatched to any gene: 8. In DNA form, the CDR3 reads TGTGCCAGCAGCTTGGCGGGACAGGGTATTCGGGGCTACACCTTC. This codes for CASSLAGQGIRGYTF.

The CDR3 here is CASSVALPGASGGGYTF. CDR3 nucleotide sequence: TGTGCCAGCAGCGTAGCTCTTCCAGGGGCCTCCGGAGGTGGCTACACCTTC. The rearrangement joins TRBV9 to TRBJ1-2; a possible D gene is TRBD1 (6 bases). Trimming stripped 0 bases from V and 7 bases from J, with 22 bases between. The CDR3 is made up of 17 amino acids. The germline V gene has CDR1 SGDLS and CDR2 YYNGEE.

This clone is a singleton in its sample. The J gene is TRBJ2-2, the V gene TRBV4-1, with D possibly being TRBD1 (5 bases). CDR1 is MGHRA, CDR2 YSYEKL, per germline. The V end lost 0 bases, the J end lost 8 bases, and 7 bases lay between the germline ends. This CDR3 spans 13 amino acids. This chain's CDR3 is CASSQEGVGELFF. CDR3 sequence (DNA): TGCGCCAGCAGCCAAGAAGGGGTTGGGGAGCTGTTTTTT.

As DNA, the CDR3 is TGTGCCAGCAGTCTTATGTACGGAAGCAATCAGCCCCAGCATTTT. Protein product: CASSLMYGSNQPQHF. J is TRBJ1-5 and V is TRBV6-1, with unresolved D. This CDR3 spans 15 amino acids. The germline V gene has CDR1 MNHNS and CDR2 SASEGT. V dropped 5 bases and J dropped 1 base, with 12 bases sitting between them.

The rearrangement links TRBV5-4 to TRBJ2-3, with a possible D match to TRBD1 (5 bases). This CDR3 is built from 15 residues. V was cut by 0 bases and J by 3 bases, with 11 bases left in between. The V gene's germline CDR1 is SGHNT and CDR2 YYREEE (reference sequence). The CDR3, as DNA: TGTGCCAGCAGCTTGGATAGGGGCGTTACAGATACGCAGTATTTT. It yields the protein CASSLDRGVTDTQYF.

The J gene is TRBJ1-6, the V gene TRBV5-5; 7 bases are a match to TRBD1. From germline, CDR1 is SGHKS and CDR2 YYEKEE (reference sequence). The V and J ends lost 6 bases and 6 bases, in that order; junction bases with no gene match: 6. This CDR3 region has 14 residues. The CDR3 nucleotides are TGTGCCAGCATATCGGGACAGAGTAATTCACCCCTCCACTTT. As protein: CASISGQSNSPLHF.

This rearrangement joins TRBV7-9 to TRBJ1-4; D gene ambiguous. V was shortened by 5 bases and J by 4 bases, with 14 bases between the two germline ends. CDR3 length: 15 residues. The V gene's germline CDR1 is SEHNR and CDR2 FQNEAQ (reference sequence). The CDR3 DNA reads TGTGCCAGCAGCGTGGGTTTAACGGGTAATGAAAAACTGTTTTTT. The encoded protein is CASSVGLTGNEKLFF.

The genes are TRBV5-1 and TRBJ2-3; TRBD1 matches at 10 bases. The CDR3 has 16 residues. Germline assignment: CDR1 SGHRS and CDR2 YFSETQ. The junction had 4 bases not matched to a gene; V was cut back by 0 bases and J by 3 bases. CDR3 protein: CASSLGQGAPTDTQYF. CDR3 in DNA: TGCGCCAGCAGCTTGGGACAGGGGGCGCCAACAGATACGCAGTATTTT.

The chain uses TRBV18 and TRBJ1-2, with D possibly being TRBD1 (6 bases). Germline lookup yields CDR1 KGHSH and CDR2 LQKENI. Trimming pared 3 bases from V and 1 base from J, leaving 15 bases between. CDR3 size: 16 residues. CDR3 in amino acids: CASSPAGGNVNYGYTF. CDR3 DNA: TGTGCCAGCTCACCCGCCGGGGGCAACGTTAACTATGGCTACACCTTC.

The chain recombines TRBV30 with TRBJ2-7; D not resolved. This CDR3 is 12 amino acids long. Trimming left V 3 bases short and J 4 bases short, with 10 bases between. Per the germline V gene, CDR1 is GTSNPN and CDR2 is SVGIG (reference sequence). In DNA, the CDR3 is TGTGCCTGGAGCCTCTTCGCGTACGAGCAGTACTTC. Residues: CAWSLFAYEQYF.

The chain is built from TRBV29-1 and TRBJ1-1; tentative D call: TRBD1 (6 bases). Germline-derived CDR1 and CDR2 are SQVTM and ANQGSEA. The V end was cut by 0 bases, the J end by 0 bases, with 11 bases between. This CDR3 has 15 residues. The CDR3 protein is CSVEEQGILNTEAFF. In DNA form, the CDR3 reads TGCAGCGTTGAAGAGCAGGGGATCCTGAACACTGAAGCTTTCTTT.

V is TRBV19 and J is TRBJ2-1, with 14 positions matching TRBD2. J lost 7 bases, V lost 5 bases, and 10 bases had no gene match. Germline loops: CDR1 LNHDA, CDR2 SQIVND (reference sequence). The CDR3 is 17 residues long. As DNA, the CDR3 is TGTGCCAGTAGTTCTTTGACTAGCGGGGGGGCTTGGAATGAGCAGTTCTTC. Protein sequence: CASSSLTSGGAWNEQFF.

This rearrangement joins TRBV5-5 to TRBJ2-7; D gene unclear. Germline V gene sequence: CDR1 SGHKS, CDR2 YYEKEE (reference sequence). V was shortened by 1 base and J by 1 base, with 6 bases between the two germline ends. CDR3 length: 13 residues. In DNA form, the CDR3 reads TGTGCCAGCAGCTTGCTGGGATCCTACGAGCAGTACTTC. Amino acids: CASSLLGSYEQYF.

The chain uses TRBV15 and TRBJ2-4, with D possibly being TRBD1 (5 bases). The CDR3 runs 13 residues. The germline V gene encodes CDR1 LNHNV and CDR2 YYDKDF (reference sequence). V was pared by 0 bases and J by 8 bases, with 8 bases between. The CDR3 nucleotides read TGTGCCACCAGCAGAGATCCCAGGGACATTCAGTACTTC. Its protein is CATSRDPRDIQYF.

This chain uses TRBV16 with TRBJ1-2; TRBD1 might be the D (5 bases). V lost 0 bases and J 8 bases, leaving 19 bases between the germline ends. Germline values: CDR1 KGHSY, CDR2 FQNENV. This CDR3 contains 16 residues. The CDR3 DNA reads as TGTGCCAGCAGCCAATCCATTCCGGGGGATTGGAGCGGCTACACCTTC. This gives the protein CASSQSIPGDWSGYTF.

The J gene is TRBJ2-7, the V gene TRBV7-9, with 7 bases identical to TRBD1. The CDR3 loop spans 15 amino acids. V was pared by 4 bases and J by 1 base, with 7 bases of the junction left unmatched. Germline assignment: CDR1 SEHNR and CDR2 FQNEAQ (reference sequence). CDR3 nucleotide sequence: TGTGCCAGCAGCTGGGGAGACAGGGCTTCCTACGAGCAGTACTTC. Translated: CASSWGDRASYEQYF.

This sequence joins TRBV6-5 and TRBJ1-5; D might be TRBD1 (5 bases). Deletions cut 5 bases from V and 0 bases from J, with 8 bases between. The CDR3 sequence is 14 residues long. Germline V gene sequence: CDR1 MNHEY, CDR2 SVGAGI. The CDR3 sequence: CASSGQFSNQPQHF. Here the CDR3 DNA reads TGTGCCAGCAGTGGACAATTTAGCAATCAGCCCCAGCATTTT.

The sample holds a few counts of this clone. The V and J genes are TRBV5-1 and TRBJ2-5; possibly TRBD1 for D (6 bases). Germline V lookup: CDR1 SGHRS, CDR2 YFSETQ. This CDR3 comprises 14 residues. Deletions cut 4 bases from V and 5 bases from J, with 15 bases between. In nucleotides, the CDR3 is TGCGCCAGCAGCCCACGGACAGACATGGAGACCCAGTACTTC. It codes for CASSPRTDMETQYF. Full variable domain (missing parts from reference TRBV5-1 and TRBJ2-5): KAGVTQTPRYLIKTRGQQVTLSCSPISGHRSVSWYQQTPGQGLQFLFEYFSETQRNKGNFPGRFSGRQFSNSRSEMNVSTLELGDSALYLCASSPRTDMETQYFGPGTRLLVL.

The chain is built from TRBV5-8 and TRBJ1-2; 7 positions match TRBD1. CDR3 length: 19 residues. V trimming: 4 bases; J trimming: 4 bases; junction bases outside the gene matches: 22. In germline, CDR1 is SGHTS, CDR2 YDEGEE. The CDR3 region is CASSRGTAPAGPLSYGYTF. CDR3 sequence (DNA): TGTGCCAGCAGCCGAGGGACAGCGCCCGCGGGGCCTTTGAGCTATGGCTACACCTTC.

The chain links TRBV13 to TRBJ2-1; 8 bases are shared with TRBD2. The J segment lost 4 bases and the V segment lost 3 bases, leaving 5 bases of the junction unmatched. There are 15 residues in the CDR3. CDR1 is PRHDT and CDR2 is FYEKMQ in the germline V gene (reference sequence). DNA for the CDR3: TGTGCCAGCAGCTTCGTACTAGCGGCGTACAATGAGCAGTTCTTC. It translates to CASSFVLAAYNEQFF.

The rearrangement uses TRBV7-6 and TRBJ2-7; D may be TRBD1 (6 bases). The CDR3 covers 15 residues. Germline values: CDR1 SGHVS, CDR2 FNYEAQ. Trimming left V 1 base short and J 2 bases short, with 12 bases between. The CDR3 DNA follows: TGTGCCAGCAGCTTAGGACAGGTGGGACCCTACGAGCAGTACTTC. Protein product: CASSLGQVGPYEQYF.

The rearrangement uses TRBV28 and TRBJ1-5, with 10 bases matching TRBD1. Germline CDR1 is MDHEN and CDR2 is SYDVKM. J lost 0 bases, V lost 5 bases, and 10 bases had no gene match. This CDR3 has 18 amino acids. CDR3 loop: CASSRGTGAIFSNQPQHF. CDR3 bases: TGTGCCAGCAGTCGGGGGACAGGGGCGATTTTTAGCAATCAGCCCCAGCATTTT.

In regard to this clone: The sample has other DNA sequences that encode this CDR3 too. The V and J genes are TRBV6-7 and TRBJ1-5, with D possibly being TRBD1 (5 bases). TRBV6-7 is marked as an open reading frame, function uncertain. This CDR3 comprises 16 residues. Trimming shortened V by 6 bases and J by 1 base, and 16 bases separated the two germline ends. CDR3 nucleotides: TGTGCCAGCAGCCCAATCGACAGACCAAGCAATCAGCCCCAGCATTTT. It encodes CASSPIDRPSNQPQHF.

This clone has a single count. The V gene is TRBV9, the J gene TRBJ1-3; 9 bases map to TRBD1. V lost 3 bases and J lost 8; bases outside the gene matches: 9. The CDR3 consists of 15 residues. Looked up from germline, CDR1 is SGDLS and CDR2 is YYNGEE. DNA of the CDR3: TGTGCCAGCAGCGACGGACAGGGGACGTTTGACACCATATATTTT. Protein: CASSDGQGTFDTIYF.

As concerns this clone: An end of the junction differs from the germline gene, which may be a read error. The CDR3 spells CASSFSNGKLFF. CDR3 sequence (DNA): TGTGCCAGCAGCTTCTCGAATGGAAAACTGTTTTTT. The chain uses TRBV5-6 and TRBJ1-4; no firm D call. This CDR3 has 12 amino acids. Per the germline V gene, CDR1 is SGHDT and CDR2 is YYEEEE.

This rearrangement joins TRBV6-6 to TRBJ2-7; the D is unclear. The germline V gene has CDR1 MNHNY and CDR2 SVGAGI (reference sequence). Trimming left V 5 bases short and J 2 bases short, with 4 bases between. The CDR3 is 11 amino acids. This CDR3 is CASSLPYEQYF. As DNA, the CDR3 is TGTGCCAGCAGTCTACCCTACGAGCAGTACTTC.

The V gene is TRBV7-9, the J gene TRBJ2-5; D could derive from TRBD1 or TRBD2 (6 bases each). The germline gives CDR1 SEHNR, CDR2 FQNEAQ (reference sequence). This CDR3 comprises 14 residues. The V and J ends lost 6 bases and 5 bases respectively, with 16 bases between them. CDR3 sequence: CASSSTGGEETQYF. The CDR3 nucleotides are TGTGCCAGCAGTTCGACCGGGGGCGAGGAGACCCAGTACTTC.

The chain employs TRBV6-1 and TRBJ2-7; possible D gene TRBD2, 5 bases. The CDR3 covers 14 residues. V lost 4 bases to trimming and J lost 6 bases, with 16 bases between them. CDR1 and CDR2 (germline): MNHNS, SASEGT. CDR3 bases: TGTGCCAGCAGTGCCGGGTTAGCGTCGGCCGAGCAGTACTTC. Protein product: CASSAGLASAEQYF.

The count of this clone is one. The chain joins TRBV15 to TRBJ2-3, with 10 bases identical to TRBD2. The CDR3 sequence is 16 residues long. Germline V gene lookup returns CDR1 LNHNV and CDR2 YYDKDF (reference sequence). The ends lost 3 bases at V and 0 bases at J; junction bases unmatched: 3. The CDR3 here is CATSRGLALSTDTQYF. The CDR3 region has the DNA TGTGCCACCAGCAGGGGACTAGCGCTTAGCACAGATACGCAGTATTTT.

The gene calls are TRBV5-6 and TRBJ2-7, with a possible D match to TRBD1 (6 bases). Germline V gene lookup returns CDR1 SGHDT and CDR2 YYEEEE. V was trimmed by 4 bases and J by 2 bases, leaving 13 bases between them. The length of the CDR3 is 14 residues. CDR3 nucleotide sequence: TGTGCCAGCAGCCTCCTGGACAGACCCTACGAGCAGTACTTC. It is translated as CASSLLDRPYEQYF.